The 9 T cell receptor beta chains presented below share a single source sample, sequenced in a study of kidney transplant recipient with SARS-CoV-2 infection. TCRdb ran MiXCR on the reads and lists one entry per CDR3 protein. The sample includes roughly 250,000 distinct CDR3 sequences, more than 25% seen only once; the top ten take roughly 7%. The sequenced sample was a blood sample, obtained at baseline and on roughly day 110 from a kidney transplant recipient. These receptors came from a young adult male patient who had COVID-19 and was a kidney transplant recipient. The graft donor may account for some of the T cells.

This clonotype was counted only a few times. Being one base from a much bigger clone, this may be a read error. This chain links TRBV7-9 with TRBJ1-2, with D perhaps matching TRBD1 (6 bases). The CDR3 is 17 amino acids. Germline V CDR1 and CDR2: SEHNR, FQNEAQ (reference sequence). Here the CDR3 DNA reads TGTGCCTGCAGCCGGGGGGCATACCATGGAAAGACCTATGGCTACACCTTC. Amino acid sequence: CACSRGAYHGKTYGYTF.

This chain joins TRBV7-2 and TRBJ2-3, with D possibly TRBD2 on 5 matching bases. Per germline, CDR1 SGHTA and CDR2 FQGNSA. The CDR3 runs 14 residues. V lost 5 bases to trimming and J lost 4 bases, with 13 bases between them. The CDR3 bases are TGTGCCAGCAGCCACACGGACGGGGCAGATACGCAGTATTTT. Translated, it gives CASSHTDGADTQYF. The full variable domain, completed using reference TRBV7-2 and TRBJ2-3, is GAGVSQSPSNKVTEKGKDVELRCDPISGHTALYWYRQSLGQGLEFLIYFQGNSAPDKSGLPSDRFSAERTGGSVSTLTIQRTQQEDSAVYLCASSHTDGADTQYFGPGTRLTVL.

This clonotype has a count of ten or more. The gene calls are TRBV7-2 and TRBJ1-2; D unresolved. Germline V gene sequence: CDR1 SGHTA, CDR2 FQGNSA. This CDR3 contains 17 residues. V lost 5 bases and J lost 4, with 23 bases in between. Written as DNA, the CDR3 is TGTGCCAGCAGCCTACTGCTCAGAGACGGAAAGACCTATGGCTACACCTTC. Its translation is CASSLLLRDGKTYGYTF. The whole variable domain, remainder taken from reference TRBV7-2 and TRBJ1-2, is GAGVSQSPSNKVTEKGKDVELRCDPISGHTALYWYRQSLGQGLEFLIYFQGNSAPDKSGLPSDRFSAERTGGSVSTLTIQRTQQEDSAVYLCASSLLLRDGKTYGYTFGSGTRLTVV.

This clonotype was counted only a few times. A single base separates this from a much larger clone, so it may be a read error. The chain carries TRBV15 and TRBJ1-1; the D is unclear. The V end was cut by 0 bases, the J end by 4 bases, with 9 bases between. CDR3 size: 14 residues. Germline assignment: CDR1 LNHNV and CDR2 YYDKDF (reference sequence). CDR3 DNA sequence: TGTGCCACCAGCAGAGATCGAGGAGGCACTGAAGCTTTCTTT. This encodes CATSRDRGGTEAFF.

This clonotype has a count of ten or more. The chain recombines TRBV7-1 with TRBJ1-2; D not resolved. TRBV7-1 is classed as an ORF, of uncertain function. V dropped 5 bases and J dropped 4 bases, with 23 bases sitting between them. This CDR3 contains 17 residues. The CDR3 sequence is CASSEHLHEGKTYGYTF. The DNA for the CDR3 is TGTGCCAGCAGCGAACACCTTCACGAGGGAAAGACCTATGGCTACACCTTC.

The sample holds many counts of this clonotype. The chain employs TRBV4-1 and TRBJ1-5; no clear D gene. The CDR3 sequence is 17 residues long. The germline CDR1 and CDR2 sequences are MGHRA and YSYEKL. Trimming removed 0 bases from V and 0 bases from J, with 12 bases in between. This CDR3 is CASSQEENRPSNQPQHF. CDR3 in DNA: TGCGCCAGCAGCCAAGAGGAGAACAGACCTAGCAATCAGCCCCAGCATTTT.

This clonotype was detected only a few times. A much more abundant neighbour one base away suggests this may be a read error. The rearrangement joins TRBV12-3 or TRBV12-4 to TRBJ1-1; D is unclear. Between the trimmed V and J ends, which lost 7 bases and 0 bases, there was a span of 6 bases. The CDR3 has 12 residues. CDR3 protein: CASNWMNTEAFF. The CDR3 DNA is TGTGCCAGCAATTGGATGAACACTGAAGCTTTCTTT.

J is TRBJ1-1 and V is TRBV6-1, with D possibly being TRBD1 (5 bases). The germline CDR1 and CDR2 sequences are MNHNS and SASEGT. Deletions cut 5 bases from V and 1 base from J, with 17 bases between. This CDR3 spans 16 amino acids. The CDR3 loop is CASSQRSGAENTEAFF. In DNA form, the CDR3 reads TGTGCCAGCAGTCAAAGATCCGGGGCAGAGAACACTGAAGCTTTCTTT.

This clonotype has just a few counts. This chain uses TRBV20-1 with TRBJ2-4, with D perhaps matching TRBD1 (5 bases). In germline, CDR1 is DFQATT, CDR2 SNEGSKA (reference sequence). Trimming stripped 6 bases from V and 1 base from J, with 16 bases between. The CDR3 contains 15 residues. The CDR3 here is CSADRQGLAKNIQYF. CDR3 in DNA: TGCAGTGCGGACCGGCAGGGCCTGGCCAAAAACATTCAGTACTTC.